This TCR beta chain stems from a study of regulatory T cells in long-lasting Graves disease. Study-wide results and limits: New patients shared some 980 public clonotypes, and persistent patients shared more, with 2,741.

Arm-PCR of CDR3 regions and iRepertoire HTBI primers were used to build TCR beta libraries. TCRdb re-called the multiplex PCR reads with MiXCR, one entry per CDR3 protein. The table lists 350,000 to 500,000 distinct CDR3 sequences, 21% of them singletons. The time point was: persistent/refractory GD, antithyroid drugs over 5 years with positive TRAb. Scientists built the TCR library using RNA that was extracted from PBMCs. Note on this clonotype: The antigen is undetermined.

The material sequenced was peripheral blood mononuclear cells (PBMCs), taken when the disease was refractory, from a patient treated with antithyroid drugs. The clonotype comes from a female donor with Graves disease.

The CDR3 nucleotides read TGCAGTGCTAGAGATCTTACCGGCCGCGGGAGTATCACAGATACGCAGTATTTT. Translation: CSARDLTGRGSITDTQYF. The chain combines TRBV20-1 with TRBJ2-3; 7 bases are shared with TRBD2. The germline CDR1 and CDR2 sequences are DFQATT and SNEGSKA (reference sequence). CDR3 length: 18 amino acids. The V gene end was trimmed by 0 bases and the J gene end by 2 bases; junction bases not matched to a gene: 14.